This T cell receptor (beta chain) derives from a study of vaccination and CD4 T cells after COVID-19. Whole-study findings and limits: Clonotypes reactive to SARS-CoV-2 had a median that went up from roughly 21 to 40, but not significantly. Convalescent patients had a median about 90% of reactive clones appearing only post-vaccination. Relatively few convalescent patients were studied; early post-infection timepoints were not included.

This clonotype was seen a single time. The antigen remains unidentified. The CDR3 spans 15 residues. Unmatched junction bases numbered 8, after V lost 0 bases and J lost 8 bases. CDR1 and CDR2 (germline): DFQATT, SNEGSKA (reference sequence). As for treatment: roughly ten-day PBMC culture with coronavirus spike peptide pools or control peptides (ViraFEST assay). The Oncomine TCR Beta short-read assay generated sequence data from the DNA of cultured CD4+ T cells. In TCRdb, the PCR reads were re-called with MiXCR into one record per CDR3 protein. Of about 15,000 distinct CDR3 sequences in the sample, 52% were seen once.

Sequenced input: CD4+ T cells from blood, cultured in vitro. This chain connects TRBV20-1 to TRBJ2-3; 10 bases line up with TRBD2. This TCR derives from a human donor who had recovered from COVID-19. The CDR3 is CSARDPSGRAGTQYF. The DNA for the CDR3 is TGCAGTGCTAGAGATCCCAGCGGGAGGGCCGGTACGCAGTATTTT.